Each of the 22 T cell receptor beta chains below was sequenced from the same sample in a study of tumor-infiltrating lymphocytes in oesophageal squamous cell carcinoma. In TCRdb, the PCR reads were re-called with MiXCR into one record per CDR3 protein. The sample lists about 22,000 distinct CDR3 sequences, 35% to 45% occurring once. Sequenced sample: esophageal tumor tissue. These receptors all come from a male donor with esophageal squamous cell carcinoma.

The chain employs TRBV6-1 and TRBJ2-7; 7 bases line up with TRBD2. The CDR3 runs to 16 residues. Germline V gene lookup returns CDR1 MNHNS and CDR2 SASEGT. After removal of 0 bases from V and 6 bases from J, the junction contained 11 bases not matched to a gene. Written as DNA, the CDR3 is TGTGCCAGCAGTGAAGCGGGCGGGGGAGTATCGGGCGAGCAGTACTTC. Encoded protein: CASSEAGGGVSGEQYF.

This clonotype was picked up many times. This chain links TRBV27 with TRBJ1-4; no clear D. Trimming cost V 6 bases and J 5 bases, with 10 bases left between them. The germline V gene has CDR1 MNHEY and CDR2 SMNVEV (reference sequence). This CDR3 has 13 residues. CDR3 protein: CASSRRENEKLFF. CDR3 bases: TGTGCCAGCAGCCGGCGTGAGAATGAAAAACTGTTTTTT.

The rearrangement joins TRBV28 to TRBJ2-1; D is uncertain. The germline CDR1 and CDR2 sequences are MDHEN and SYDVKM. With 6 bases removed from V and 7 bases from J, the gap between germline ends came to 4 bases. CDR3 length: 10 residues. CDR3 residues: CASRDNEQFF. CDR3 DNA sequence: TGTGCCAGCAGGGATAATGAGCAGTTCTTC.

V is TRBV7-3 and J is TRBJ1-2, with D possibly being TRBD1 (6 bases). Per the germline V gene, CDR1 is SGHTA and CDR2 is FQGTGA. CDR3 length: 16 amino acids. Between the trimmed V and J ends, which lost 1 base and 6 bases, there was a span of 18 bases. The chain's CDR3 is CASSLRWRSRGDGYTF. For the CDR3, the DNA is TGTGCCAGCAGCTTAAGGTGGAGGTCCAGGGGCGATGGCTACACCTTC.

Regarding this clonotype: A much larger clone is a single base away; this may be a read error. The chain joins TRBV5-6 to TRBJ2-1, with 8 nucleotides matching TRBD2. Judging by the DNA end, TRBJ2-7 fits better; the J call may be wrong. There are 17 residues in the CDR3. CDR1 and CDR2 (germline): SGHDT, YYEEEE. The CDR3 DNA sequence: TGTGCCAGCAGCTTGGTGGCGGGAGGCAGCTCCTACAATGAGCAGTACTTC. The encoded protein is CASSLVAGGSSYNEQYF.

The chain recombines TRBV7-6 with TRBJ1-4; the match to TRBD2 covers 8 bases. The assigned J gene may be wrong: the sequence end matches TRBJ2-3 better. The CDR3 spans 15 residues. Germline CDR1 is SGHVS and CDR2 is FNYEAQ. CDR3 DNA: TGTGCCAGCAGCCAAGCGGGAGAAGGGACAGATACGCAGTATTTT. Translating gives CASSQAGEGTDTQYF.

In its sample, this clonotype is medium-sized. V usage is TRBV11-2 and J usage is TRBJ2-7, with a possible D match to TRBD2 (5 bases). This CDR3 has 15 residues. V was clipped by 5 bases and J by 3 bases, with 17 bases between them. The germline V gene encodes CDR1 SGHAT and CDR2 FQNNGV. CDR3 loop: CASSPARAPGYEQYF. The CDR3 region has the DNA TGTGCCAGCAGCCCAGCGCGGGCCCCGGGCTACGAGCAGTACTTC.

This clonotype was recorded many times. Here the CDR3 reads CASSRGPGITDEQYF. CDR3 sequence (DNA): TGCGCCAGCAGCCGCGGACCAGGGATCACCGATGAGCAGTACTTC. The V and J genes are TRBV5-1 and TRBJ2-5, with a possible D match to TRBD1 (5 bases). Germline CDR1 is SGHRS and CDR2 is YFSETQ. Trimming took 4 bases from V and 11 from J, leaving 24 bases between them. This CDR3 is built from 15 residues.

This clonotype came up many times. It is unclear where the CDR3 begins or ends on the DNA, so no DNA is shown, and the CDR3 is as TCRdb lists it. J is TRBJ2-6 and V is TRBV7-8; the table's D call of TRBD1 was not tested on the DNA. Looked up from germline, CDR1 is SGHVS and CDR2 is FQNEAQ. With termini counted, the CDR3 has 19 amino acids. The chain's CDR3 is CASSLAVGTGGVLWLHLRF.

This clonotype was found many times. The chain uses TRBV6-6 and TRBJ2-5; TRBD1 aligns across 10 bases. The V gene's germline CDR1 is MNHNY and CDR2 SVGAGI (reference sequence). CDR3 size: 16 residues. The trim removed 2 bases at V and 11 bases at J, leaving 14 bases unmatched. The CDR3 DNA reads TGTGCCAGCAGTTACCCAGGGACAGGGGCCTACAATGAGCAGTACTTC. It encodes CASSYPGTGAYNEQYF.

This clonotype showed up many times. CDR3 sequence: CASRTQGNQPQHF. CDR3 nucleotide sequence: TGTGCCAGCAGGACACAGGGGAATCAGCCCCAGCATTTT. The chain links TRBV2 to TRBJ1-5; 7 nucleotides match TRBD1. The CDR3 consists of 13 residues. Germline loops: CDR1 SNHLY, CDR2 FYNNEI. The V and J ends lost 6 bases and 4 bases, in that order; junction bases with no gene match: 3. Full variable domain (rest looked up from reference TRBV2 and TRBJ1-5): EPEVTQTPSHQVTQMGQEVILRCVPISNHLYFYWYRQILGQKVEFLVSFYNNEISEKSEIFDDQFSVERPDGSNFTLKIRSTKLEDSAMYFCASRTQGNQPQHFGDGTRLSIL.

The genes are TRBV7-9 and TRBJ2-3; D remains unclear. TRBJ2-7 matches the DNA end more closely, so the J call is doubtful. Germline V CDR1 and CDR2: SEHNR, FQNEAQ (reference sequence). The CDR3 sequence is 17 residues long. The CDR3 reads CASSLGSARMLTYEQYF. For the CDR3, the DNA is TGTGCCAGCAGCTTAGGATCAGCTCGGATGCTAACCTACGAGCAGTACTTC.

This clonotype occurred many times. The rearrangement uses TRBV6-1 and TRBJ1-3; TRBD1 might be the D (6 bases). V dropped 3 bases and J dropped 4 bases, with 16 bases sitting between them. The CDR3 runs 16 residues. The V gene's germline CDR1 is MNHNS and CDR2 SASEGT. CDR3 coding DNA: TGTGCCAGCAGTGATTTTGCTTACAGGGTAGGAAACACCATATATTTT. Translating gives CASSDFAYRVGNTIYF.

Comment on this clonotype: Because the CDR3 is missing its conserved closing phenylalanine or tryptophan, this is likely a read error. Because the CDR3's place on the DNA is in doubt, the DNA is left out and the CDR3 is given as listed by TCRdb. V and J are TRBV7-2 and TRBJ2-5; the DNA was not compared with TRBD2, the D call given in the table. Germline V gene sequence: CDR1 SGHTA, CDR2 FQGNSA. 17 amino acids form the CDR3, both terminal residues included. The chain's CDR3 is CASSFFERGNYEQYFGN.

This clonotype was found many times. In nucleotides, the CDR3 is TGTGCCAGCAGCGCCCAGGTTACTAGTGGGGAGACCCAGTACTTC. This gives the protein CASSAQVTSGETQYF. The chain uses TRBV5-5 and TRBJ2-5; maybe TRBD2 (5 bases). CDR3 length: 15 amino acids. Per germline, CDR1 SGHKS and CDR2 YYEKEE (reference sequence). Trimming shortened V by 4 bases and J by 5 bases, and 18 bases separated the two germline ends.

This clonotype was found many times. This may be a read error: a much more frequent sequence differs by one nucleotide. V gene TRBV7-3 combines with J gene TRBJ2-7, with 9 bases that match TRBD1. Germline V gene data show CDR1 as SGHTA and CDR2 as FQGTGA. The CDR3 covers 13 residues. With 2 bases clipped from V and 9 bases from J, the junction kept 5 bases outside the gene matches. CDR3 region: CASSLGGQGRQYF. The CDR3, as DNA: TGTGCCAGCAGCTTAGGGGGACAGGGTAGGCAGTACTTC.

By sample share, this clonotype is medium-sized (0.01 to 0.1%). The chain links TRBV7-6 to TRBJ2-7, with TRBD2 matching over 10 bases. Trimming cost V 4 bases and J 6 bases; bases outside gene matches: 15. CDR3 length: 17 amino acids. CDR1 SGHVS and CDR2 FNYEAQ come from the germline V gene. CDR3 DNA sequence: TGTGCCAGCAGCTCCCCTGAAACAGCGGGAGGGCTTGGCGAGCAGTACTTC. Its protein product is CASSSPETAGGLGEQYF.

Many counts were recorded for this clonotype. The chain couples TRBV11-2 to TRBJ2-1; D could derive from TRBD1 or TRBD2 (5 bases each). Trimming removed 3 bases from V and 8 bases from J, with 26 bases in between. CDR1 and CDR2 from the germline V gene are SGHAT and FQNNGV. The CDR3 totals 18 residues. The CDR3 region is CASSFPTVAGDPWDEQFF. In nucleotides, the CDR3 is TGTGCCAGCAGCTTTCCGACGGTCGCCGGGGACCCCTGGGATGAGCAGTTCTTC.

This clonotype was seen ten or more times. The rearrangement links TRBV6-6 to TRBJ2-4; no clear D. The germline CDR1 and CDR2 sequences are MNHNY and SVGAGI (reference sequence). Deletions cut 0 bases from V and 3 bases from J, with 9 bases between. The CDR3 is made up of 15 amino acids. DNA of the CDR3: TGTGCCAGCAGTTACTCGAACGTGAACAAAAACATTCAGTACTTC. It codes for CASSYSNVNKNIQYF.

This clonotype has more than one count but fewer than ten. A junction boundary mismatches the germline segment, possibly from a read error. DNA for the CDR3: TGTGCTAGCAGCTTATCGGTTCTAGTGGGAGGGGATGAGCAGTTCTTC. Translating it yields CASSLSVLVGGDEQFF. The chain recombines TRBV7-7 with TRBJ2-5; 7 bases are a match to TRBD2. The assigned J gene may be wrong: the sequence end matches TRBJ2-1 better. The CDR3 covers 16 residues. Germline V gives CDR1 SSHAT, CDR2 FNYEAQ (reference sequence).

By sample share, this clonotype is medium-sized. The V gene is TRBV7-6, the J gene TRBJ2-7; 7 bases are shared with TRBD2. Germline-derived CDR1 and CDR2 are SGHVS and FNYEAQ. Trimming at V came to 5 bases and at J to 0 bases, leaving 7 bases not matched to a gene. This CDR3 comprises 15 residues. CDR3 nucleotide sequence: TGTGCCAGCAGCCCCGGGACTACATACTCCTACGAGCAGTACTTC. It codes for CASSPGTTYSYEQYF.

This clonotype was counted many times. The V and J genes are TRBV7-3 and TRBJ2-3, with D unresolved. Trimming cost V 5 bases and J 3 bases, with 9 bases left between them. Per the germline V gene, CDR1 is SGHTA and CDR2 is FQGTGA. The CDR3 has 13 residues. The CDR3 nucleotides are TGTGCCAGCAGCCAGGAATTTACAGATACGCAGTATTTT. This sequence encodes CASSQEFTDTQYF.